One sample yielded the 8 T cell receptor beta chains listed below, sequenced in a study of human T cells and chemical hapten exposure. MiXCR, run by TCRdb on the RACE reads, gives a single entry per CDR3 protein. The sample holds about 120,000 distinct CDR3 sequences, roughly an eighth seen once. Specified time point: patch test 1, 2 weeks after DPC sensitization. As to treatment: therapeutic diphenylcyclopropenone sensitization with weekly scalp DPC. Sequences were derived from whole blood, sampled in connection with sensitization to the hapten diphenylcyclopropenone (DPC). Receptors were obtained from a young man with alopecia areata. Some clones in this sample may be carry-over from other donors' samples.

This clonotype has just a few counts. The rearrangement links TRBV10-3 to TRBJ1-6, with 10 positions matching TRBD1. Germline V gene lookup returns CDR1 ENHRY and CDR2 SYGVKD. The V and J ends lost 0 bases and 7 bases, in that order; junction bases with no gene match: 9. This CDR3 contains 18 residues. The CDR3 sequence: CAISESVIWTGGNSPLHF. In DNA, the CDR3 is TGTGCCATCAGTGAGTCTGTGATTTGGACAGGGGGAAATTCACCCCTCCACTTT.

The V gene is TRBV18, the J gene TRBJ2-3, with 12 bases identical to TRBD1. V trimming: 0 bases; J trimming: 6 bases; junction bases outside the gene matches: 4. There are 16 residues in the CDR3. Germline loops: CDR1 KGHSH, CDR2 LQKENI. The CDR3 sequence is CASSPPGTGGPDTQYF. The CDR3 DNA reads as TGTGCCAGCTCACCACCAGGGACAGGGGGCCCGGATACGCAGTATTTT.

V is TRBV4-3 and J is TRBJ1-6, with D maybe TRBD1 (5 bases). V was shortened by 5 bases and J by 6 bases, with 20 bases between the two germline ends. The CDR3 spans 17 residues. CDR1 is LGHNA and CDR2 is YSLEER in the germline V gene. This CDR3 reads CASSNLDIRGINSPLHF. CDR3 coding DNA: TGCGCCAGCAGCAACTTGGACATCCGGGGAATTAATTCACCCCTCCACTTT.

A remark on this clonotype: Possible read error: a much larger clone is one base away. This sequence joins TRBV21-1 and TRBJ1-5. The J call is uncertain, as TRBJ2-3 better fits the DNA end. TRBV21-1 is tagged as a pseudogene. CDR3 length: 15 amino acids. The CDR3 region has the DNA TGTGCCAGCAGATCAATCGGACGAAGCAATCAGCCCCAGTATTTT. It specifies CASRSIGRSNQPQYF.

A single count supports this clonotype. V usage is TRBV7-3 and J usage is TRBJ1-1, with 9 bases identical to TRBD1. The junction had 11 bases not matched to a gene; V was cut back by 1 base and J by 5 bases. The CDR3 totals 17 residues. CDR1 SGHTA and CDR2 FQGTGA come from the germline V gene. The CDR3 DNA sequence: TGTGCCAGCAGCTTAAGGCACAGGGGGCTCTCGGGGACTGAAGCTTTCTTT. It is translated as CASSLRHRGLSGTEAFF.

The V and J genes are TRBV3-1 and TRBJ2-1, with D possibly matching TRBD2 (6 bases). Trimming removed 4 bases from V and 7 bases from J, with 8 bases in between. Germline CDR1 reads LGHDT; CDR2 reads YNNKEL (reference sequence). This CDR3 region has 12 residues. CDR3 DNA sequence: TGTGCCAGCAGCCGAGGGAGGAATGAGCAGTTCTTC. It is translated as CASSRGRNEQFF.

The gene calls are TRBV27 and TRBJ2-3; D tentatively reads TRBD1 or TRBD2 (5 bases each). Germline assignment: CDR1 MNHEY and CDR2 SMNVEV (reference sequence). CDR3 size: 17 residues. The V end was cut by 0 bases, the J end by 4 bases, with 17 bases between. In DNA form, the CDR3 reads TGTGCCAGCAGTTTATCATCGCCCCGGGGCGCCTCAGATACGCAGTATTTT. It is translated as CASSLSSPRGASDTQYF.

This clonotype has only a few counts. The rearrangement links TRBV6-5 to TRBJ1-6; TRBD1 is a possible D gene (5 bases). CDR3 size: 14 residues. V lost 2 bases to trimming and J lost 9 bases, with 11 bases between them. The germline CDR1 and CDR2 sequences are MNHEY and SVGAGI. The CDR3 bases are TGTGCCAGCAGTTACGGCAGGGTGGGTTCACCCCTCCACTTT. Translated, it gives CASSYGRVGSPLHF.